A selection of T cell receptor beta chains follows, all from one sample in a study of cytomegalovirus exposure and HLA in healthy donors. Using immunoSEQ multiplex PCR, the repertoire was profiled, and TCRdb retains in-frame clones only, with some absent. Of 210,000 or so clones in the sample, 85% to 90% were seen once. Sequencing was carried out using PBMCs. Source of these receptors: a man aged 25-40 years in good health and CMV-seronegative. CDR3s include the opening cysteine and the closing phenylalanine or tryptophan. Fields, in order: CDR3 protein, CDR3 DNA, D gene, V gene, J gene, clone size. The D gene is left open where the match is weak. Size tells how often a clone was seen (once, few, many) or the class of an expanded clone, and some rows leave it out.

CAIGGDTLYNEQFF	TGTGCCATCGGGGGGGACACCCTTTACAATGAGCAGTTCTTC	-	TRBV10-3	TRBJ2-1	-
CASSFSGTGFYEQYF	TGTGCCAGCAGTTTTTCCGGGACAGGGTTTTACGAGCAGTACTTC	TRBD1	TRBV27	TRBJ2-7	-
CASSPGTGEKDTQYF	TGTGCCAGCAGCCCGGGGACAGGGGAAAAAGATACGCAGTATTTT	TRBD1	TRBV6-5	TRBJ2-3	-
CASSLDSGYNEQFF	TGTGCCAGCAGCTTAGATTCGGGATACAATGAGCAGTTCTTC	-	TRBV7-8	TRBJ2-1	-
CASSGQGGNIQYF	TGTGCCAGTAGCGGACAGGGCGGAAACATTCAGTACTTC	TRBD1	TRBV19	TRBJ2-4	-
CASSSPGGKEAFF	TGTGCCAGCAGCTCCCCTGGGGGGAAGGAAGCTTTCTTT	-	TRBV7-9	TRBJ1-1	once
CASSPRTTGLSYEQYF	TGTGCCAGCAGCCCGAGGACGACAGGACTCTCCTACGAGCAGTACTTC	-	TRBV9	TRBJ2-7	-
CASSSSLSGGAFEQFF	TGTGCCAGCAGCTCCTCCCTCAGCGGGGGGGCTTTTGAGCAGTTCTTC	TRBD2	TRBV7-2	TRBJ2-1	few
CASSPGQGNTEAFF	TGTGCCAGCAGCCCGGGACAGGGGAACACTGAAGCTTTCTTT	TRBD1	TRBV28	TRBJ1-1	-
CASSSRTSGGEETQYF	TGTGCCAGCAGCTCGCGGACTAGCGGGGGGGAAGAGACCCAGTACTTC	TRBD2	TRBV11-3	TRBJ2-5	few
CASSPRWTSGGVTGELFF	TGTGCCAGCAGCCCCAGGTGGACTAGCGGAGGAGTCACCGGGGAGCTGTTTTTT	TRBD2	TRBV11-2	TRBJ2-2	-
CASRPQGQGGYTF	TGTGCCAGCAGGCCCCAGGGACAGGGAGGCTACACCTTC	TRBD1	TRBV27	TRBJ1-2	-
CASSRTGGPGNEQFF	TGTGCCAGCAGTCGGACGGGGGGCCCCGGCAATGAGCAGTTCTTC	-	TRBV27	TRBJ2-1	-
CAWLRLAGTDTQYF	TGTGCCTGGCTACGACTAGCGGGAACAGATACGCAGTATTTT	TRBD2	TRBV30	TRBJ2-3	once
CASSLTTTNEKLFF	TGTGCCAGCAGCCTGACAACAACTAATGAAAAACTGTTTTTT	-	TRBV11-2	TRBJ1-4	many